This passage covers 21 T cell receptor beta chains from one sample sequenced in a study of T cells in Graves' hyperthyroidism and ophthalmopathy. Researchers amplified the TCR beta CDR3 regions from RNA transcripts. HTBI primers were used for first-round RT-PCR of the TCR CDR3. TCRdb used MiXCR to reprocess the multiplex PCR reads, holding one entry per CDR3 protein. Of around 600,000 distinct CDR3 sequences in the sample, 12% to 15% were seen once. Sequenced sample: blood. Every receptor here comes from a woman younger than 30 with Graves' ophthalmopathy.

The V and J genes are TRBV4-1 and TRBJ2-6; D uncertain. The CDR3 is 15 residues long. Trimming cost V 1 base and J 0 bases, with 4 bases left between them. CDR1 and CDR2 (germline): MGHRA, YSYEKL. The CDR3 DNA sequence: TGCGCCAGCAGCCAAGGAAGCTCTGGGGCCAACGTCCTGACTTTC. This gives the protein CASSQGSSGANVLTF.

This clonotype was counted many times. This chain uses TRBV7-2 with TRBJ2-5; 7 nucleotides line up with TRBD1. The CDR3 is 14 amino acids. Germline CDR1 is SGHTA and CDR2 is FQGNSA. Trimming removed 7 bases from V and 4 bases from J; junction bases left unmatched: 9. The CDR3 region has the DNA TGTGCCAGCAAGAACTACAGGGGCGCAGAGACCCAGTACTTC. This encodes CASKNYRGAETQYF.

This clonotype was counted many times. The chain employs TRBV7-9 and TRBJ2-3, with D maybe TRBD1 (5 bases). The V end lost 3 bases, the J end lost 2 bases, and 12 bases lay between the germline ends. The germline V gene encodes CDR1 SEHNR and CDR2 FQNEAQ (reference sequence). The CDR3 covers 15 residues. Written as DNA, the CDR3 is TGTGCCAGCAGCTTGCTACAGGTAGACACAGATACGCAGTATTTT. Translating gives CASSLLQVDTDTQYF.

V gene TRBV19 combines with J gene TRBJ2-7, with TRBD2 matching 9 bases. This CDR3 spans 15 amino acids. The ends lost 3 bases at V and 5 bases at J; junction bases unmatched: 8. Germline V lookup: CDR1 LNHDA, CDR2 SQIVND (reference sequence). The DNA of the CDR3 is TGTGCCAGTAGTATTAGAGCGGGAGGATTCAACGAGCAGTACTTC. Translating gives CASSIRAGGFNEQYF.

This clonotype was seen more than once but under ten times. The V gene is TRBV6-1, the J gene TRBJ2-3, with 8 nucleotides matching TRBD2. The J segment lost 11 bases and the V segment lost 2 bases, leaving 15 bases of the junction unmatched. Germline CDR1 and CDR2: MNHNS and SASEGT. The CDR3 consists of 16 residues. In nucleotides, the CDR3 is TGTGCCAGCAGTGAACGGTCGGGACTAGGAGGGATGGGGCAGTATTTT. Its protein product is CASSERSGLGGMGQYF.

The table lists this clonotype with many counts. V usage is TRBV6-2 or TRBV6-3 and J usage is TRBJ1-5; D perhaps matches TRBD1 (5 bases). The V gene lost 0 bases and the J gene lost 5 bases, with 14 bases spanning the gap. CDR1 MNHEY and CDR2 SVGEGT come from the germline V gene. The CDR3 runs to 16 residues. This CDR3 reads CASSYSTWGRDQPQHF. The CDR3 DNA follows: TGTGCCAGCAGTTACTCGACCTGGGGCAGGGATCAGCCCCAGCATTTT.

This clonotype was recorded many times. The rearrangement joins TRBV27 to TRBJ2-5; TRBD2 aligns across 11 bases. Germline V lookup: CDR1 MNHEY, CDR2 SMNVEV (reference sequence). There are 14 residues in the CDR3. Trimming removed 6 bases from V and 1 base from J; junction bases left unmatched: 1. CDR3 residues: CASRLAGVQETQYF. CDR3 coding DNA: TGTGCCAGCAGACTAGCGGGGGTCCAAGAGACCCAGTACTTC.

This clonotype has at least ten counts. The V call is TRBV20-1, the J call TRBJ2-1, with TRBD2 identical over 9 bases. CDR1 and CDR2 (germline): DFQATT, SNEGSKA (reference sequence). The CDR3 consists of 15 residues. Trimming at V came to 5 bases and at J to 6 bases, leaving 11 bases not matched to a gene. CDR3 in amino acids: CSAPEVAGGPNEQFF. In DNA, the CDR3 is TGCAGTGCTCCCGAGGTTGCGGGAGGGCCCAATGAGCAGTTCTTC.

This clonotype was observed at least ten times. J is TRBJ1-4 and V is TRBV27, with a possible D match to TRBD1 (6 bases). V lost 7 bases and J lost 8, with 17 bases in between. The CDR3 extends over 14 amino acids. CDR1 MNHEY and CDR2 SMNVEV come from the germline V gene (reference sequence). The CDR3 nucleotides read TGTGCCAGCACATCACAGGGTATCTCAGAAAAACTGTTTTTT. The encoded protein is CASTSQGISEKLFF. The whole variable domain, remainder taken from reference TRBV27 and TRBJ1-4, is EAQVTQNPRYLITVTGKKLTVTCSQNMNHEYMSWYRQDPGLGLRQIYYSMNVEVTDKGDVPEGYKVSRKEKRNFPLILESPSPNQTSLYFCASTSQGISEKLFFGSGTQLSVL.

The rearrangement joins TRBV19 to TRBJ1-1; a possible D gene is TRBD1 (6 bases). V lost 8 bases and J lost 1, with 14 bases in between. The CDR3 sequence is 14 residues long. CDR1 and CDR2 (germline): LNHDA, SQIVND (reference sequence). CDR3 in amino acids: CASRPGTTNTEAFF. CDR3 bases: TGTGCCAGTCGTCCCGGGACAACGAACACTGAAGCTTTCTTT.

In its sample, this clonotype was seen many times. The chain carries TRBV28 and TRBJ1-5, with 9 positions matching TRBD1. The germline V gene encodes CDR1 MDHEN and CDR2 SYDVKM. V trimming: 2 bases; J trimming: 5 bases; junction bases outside the gene matches: 10. CDR3 length: 17 residues. CDR3 protein: CASSLSGGTGSYQPQHF. The CDR3 coding sequence is TGTGCCAGCAGTTTAAGCGGGGGGACAGGGTCGTATCAGCCCCAGCATTTT.

This clonotype was detected a few times. The rearrangement links TRBV7-8 to TRBJ2-5; 12 positions agree with TRBD2. This CDR3 comprises 20 residues. Germline assignment: CDR1 SGHVS and CDR2 FQNEAQ. The ends lost 5 bases at V and 3 bases at J; junction bases unmatched: 19. The chain's CDR3 is CASSIKEAWTSGTPKETQYF. In nucleotides, the CDR3 is TGTGCCAGCAGCATTAAAGAAGCGTGGACTAGCGGGACTCCAAAAGAGACCCAGTACTTC.

This clonotype was recorded many times. The rearrangement links TRBV7-2 to TRBJ2-3; D may be TRBD2 (7 bases). Trimming took off 5 bases at V and 8 bases at J, with 17 bases between the two ends. This CDR3 is 14 amino acids long. The germline gives CDR1 SGHTA, CDR2 FQGNSA. CDR3 amino acids: CASSPDRGASTQYF. CDR3 nucleotides: TGTGCCAGCAGCCCAGACCGGGGGGCTAGTACGCAGTATTTT.

This clonotype was detected only a few times. This chain uses TRBV5-5 with TRBJ2-1; 9 bases are shared with TRBD1. The CDR3 spans 15 residues. With 2 bases clipped from V and 4 bases from J, the junction kept 4 bases outside the gene matches. CDR1 is SGHKS and CDR2 is YYEKEE in the germline V gene (reference sequence). The DNA for the CDR3 is TGTGCCAGCAGCTTAACGACAGGGGGATACAATGAGCAGTTCTTC. Amino acids: CASSLTTGGYNEQFF.

The table lists this clonotype with many counts. The J gene is TRBJ1-1, the V gene TRBV2; TRBD1 might be the D (5 bases). CDR1 is SNHLY and CDR2 is FYNNEI in the germline V gene. This CDR3 has 12 residues. V lost 11 bases and J 7 bases, leaving 17 bases between the germline ends. The CDR3 nucleotides read TGTGCCCTCCTCGGGGGAAACGGTGAAGCTTTCTTT. This sequence encodes CALLGGNGEAFF.

The DNA for the CDR3 is TGTGCCAGCAGCGACTCTAATTCACCCCTCCACTTT. Its protein product is CASSDSNSPLHF. The chain carries TRBV7-9 and TRBJ1-6; D unclear. V was clipped by 5 bases and J by 6 bases, with 5 bases between them. The CDR3 is 12 residues long. Germline V gene data show CDR1 as SEHNR and CDR2 as FQNEAQ (reference sequence).

This clonotype was detected many times. The chain has TRBV20-1 and TRBJ2-3; 10 nucleotides align to TRBD1. The CDR3 consists of 15 residues. Germline V CDR1 and CDR2: DFQATT, SNEGSKA (reference sequence). After removal of 3 bases from V and 6 bases from J, the junction contained 9 bases not matched to a gene. DNA of the CDR3: TGCAGTGCTAGCCTCGACAGGGGGCGTATCGATACGCAGTATTTT. As protein: CSASLDRGRIDTQYF.

This clonotype has a count of ten or more. The J gene is TRBJ2-7, the V gene TRBV5-5; D gene unclear. Germline CDR1 SGHKS, CDR2 YYEKEE (reference sequence). This CDR3 is 13 amino acids long. The V gene lost 3 bases and the J gene lost 4 bases, with 11 bases spanning the gap. DNA of the CDR3: TGTGCCAGCAGCTCCGCGCCTCTTTACGAGCAGTACTTC. Translation: CASSSAPLYEQYF.

This clonotype was recorded at least ten times. This chain uses TRBV20-1 with TRBJ1-5, with a weak D call TRBD1 (5 bases). Trimming removed 3 bases at V and 3 bases at J, with 15 bases between. Germline CDR1 is DFQATT and CDR2 is SNEGSKA (reference sequence). CDR3 length: 15 residues. The CDR3 coding sequence is TGCAGTGCTAGCGGGTTTAGGGGTATCAATCAGCCCCAGCATTTT. Translated: CSASGFRGINQPQHF.

The table lists this clonotype with many counts. The V and J genes are TRBV4-1 and TRBJ1-2; 8 bases fit TRBD1. The CDR3 runs to 15 residues. Per the germline V gene, CDR1 is MGHRA and CDR2 is YSYEKL. V shed 4 bases and J 3 bases; nucleotides not matched to a gene: 7. The CDR3 DNA follows: TGCGCCAGCAGCCGAGGACAGGGAACCGACTATGGCTACACCTTC. The encoded protein is CASSRGQGTDYGYTF.

This rearrangement joins TRBV28 to TRBJ2-1; TRBD2 might be the D (5 bases). This CDR3 is 14 amino acids long. Germline CDR1 MDHEN, CDR2 SYDVKM. The V end was cut by 4 bases, the J end by 10 bases, with 17 bases between. The CDR3 protein is CASSSARTGHEQFF. The CDR3 DNA is TGTGCCAGCAGTTCCGCCCGGACTGGCCACGAGCAGTTCTTC.